This is a list of T cell receptor beta chains from one sample in a study of T cell responses to AZD1222 COVID-19 vaccine. TCRdb's table, derived via immunoSEQ multiplex PCR, lists solely in-frame clones and lacks some. The repertoire holds roughly 140,000 clones, with about 89% as singletons. The material was peripheral blood, obtained on day 0 of MenACWY control vaccination. The receptor set was obtained from an adult in good health. Both conserved end residues are part of each CDR3.

v_gene: TRBV7-3; CDR3aa: CASSSTGRTEAFF
v_gene: TRBV15; CDR3aa: CATSRDPPRFGPGNTEAFF
v_gene: TRBV10-2; CDR3aa: CASTGGGGVAGTGELFF
v_gene: TRBV5-1; CDR3aa: CASSLNPGGAQETQYF
v_gene: TRBV6-5; CDR3aa: CASSNLGVGYGHTF
v_gene: TRBV5-8; CDR3aa: CASKTGLSGNTIYF
v_gene: TRBV10-3; CDR3aa: CAISLVQGPEQYF
v_gene: TRBV9; CDR3aa: CASSPPPGLAGGRADTQYF
v_gene: TRBV9; CDR3aa: CASSSPNTEAFF
v_gene: TRBV4-1; CDR3aa: CASSQDPSGTDNSPLHF